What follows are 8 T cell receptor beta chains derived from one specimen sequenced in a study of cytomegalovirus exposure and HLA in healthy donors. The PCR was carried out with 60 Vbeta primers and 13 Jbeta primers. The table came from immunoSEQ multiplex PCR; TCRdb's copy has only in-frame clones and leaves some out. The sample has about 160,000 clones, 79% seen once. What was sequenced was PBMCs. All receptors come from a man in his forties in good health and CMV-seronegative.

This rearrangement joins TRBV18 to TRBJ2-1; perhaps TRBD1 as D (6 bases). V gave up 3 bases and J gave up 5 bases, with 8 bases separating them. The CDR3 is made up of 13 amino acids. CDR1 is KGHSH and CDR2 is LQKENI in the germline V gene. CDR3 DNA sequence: TGTGCCAGCTCACCGCGACAGGACAATGAGCAGTTCTTC. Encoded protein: CASSPRQDNEQFF.

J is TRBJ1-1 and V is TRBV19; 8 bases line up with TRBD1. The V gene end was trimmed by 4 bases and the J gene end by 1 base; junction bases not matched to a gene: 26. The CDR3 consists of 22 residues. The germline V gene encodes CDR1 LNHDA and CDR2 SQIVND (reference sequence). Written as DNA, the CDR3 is TGTGCCAGTAGTACACCCACCCCCAATTCCGGGACAGGCCGACTAAAGAACACTGAAGCTTTCTTT. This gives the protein CASSTPTPNSGTGRLKNTEAFF.

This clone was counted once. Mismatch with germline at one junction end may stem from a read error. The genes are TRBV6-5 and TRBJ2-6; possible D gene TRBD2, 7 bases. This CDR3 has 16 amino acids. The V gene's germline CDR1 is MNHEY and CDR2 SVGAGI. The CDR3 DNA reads TGTGCCAGCAGTTACTCCGCGGGTCGGGGGGCCAACGGCCTGACTTTC. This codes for CASSYSAGRGANGLTF.

The CDR3 reads CASSTDYTGLSYGYTF. The CDR3 DNA sequence: TGTGCCAGTAGTACAGATTATACGGGACTATCATATGGCTACACCTTC. This chain links TRBV19 with TRBJ1-2, with D possibly being TRBD1 (5 bases). The V end was cut by 4 bases, the J end by 5 bases, with 20 bases between. Germline CDR1 is LNHDA and CDR2 is SQIVND (reference sequence). This CDR3 spans 16 amino acids.

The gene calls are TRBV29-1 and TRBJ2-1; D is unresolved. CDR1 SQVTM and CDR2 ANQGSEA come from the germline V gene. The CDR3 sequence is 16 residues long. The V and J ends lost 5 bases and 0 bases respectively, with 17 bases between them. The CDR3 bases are TGCAGCGTTCCACCAGTCGGGTTAAGCTCCTACAATGAGCAGTTCTTC. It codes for CSVPPVGLSSYNEQFF.

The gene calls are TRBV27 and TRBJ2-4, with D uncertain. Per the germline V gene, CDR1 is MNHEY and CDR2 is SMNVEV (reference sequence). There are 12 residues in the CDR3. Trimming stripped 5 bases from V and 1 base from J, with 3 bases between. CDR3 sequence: CASSPAKNIQYF. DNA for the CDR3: TGTGCCAGCAGTCCTGCCAAAAACATTCAGTACTTC.

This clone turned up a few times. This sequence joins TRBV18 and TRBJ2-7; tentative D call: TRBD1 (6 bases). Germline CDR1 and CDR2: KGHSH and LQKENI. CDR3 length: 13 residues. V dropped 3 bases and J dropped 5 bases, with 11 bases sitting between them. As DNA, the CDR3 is TGTGCCAGCTCACCTAACAGGGACGACGAGCAGTACTTC. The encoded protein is CASSPNRDDEQYF.

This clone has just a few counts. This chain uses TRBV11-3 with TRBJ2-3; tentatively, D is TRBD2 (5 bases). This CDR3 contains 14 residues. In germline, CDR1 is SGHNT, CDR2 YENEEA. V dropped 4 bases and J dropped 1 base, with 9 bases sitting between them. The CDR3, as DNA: TGTGCCAGCAGCTATGAGGGCGGCACAGATACGCAGTATTTT. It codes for CASSYEGGTDTQYF.